Listed below are T cell receptor beta chains from one sample, sequenced in a study of blood T cell repertoires in COVID-19. Sequencing used immunoSEQ multiplex PCR; TCRdb keeps in-frame clones, though not all of them. The data show around 380,000 clones, about 80% seen once. Material: peripheral blood. These receptor sequences come from a human donor with acute or convalescent COVID-19. The donor label of this sample is uncertain. The CDR3 runs from the conserved cysteine through the conserved F or W. D genes are given only for firm matches. Size values are once, few and many counts, or a class for expanded clones, and some rows have none.

TRBJ1-1	TRBD1	once	TRBV2	TGTGCCAGCAGGGTCGATACAGGGGCTGAAGCTTTCTTT	CASRVDTGAEAFF
TRBJ1-3	-	-	TRBV7-2	TGTGCCAGCAGCTTAGCAGGAGCGTCTGGAAACACCATATATTTT	CASSLAGASGNTIYF
TRBJ2-1	-	-	TRBV15	TGTGCCACCAGCAGGAGGGGGGGCGGGAATGAGCAGTTCTTC	CATSRRGGGNEQFF
TRBJ1-2	-	-	TRBV5-8	TGTGCCAGCAGCCGTAGGACAGACGGCTACACCTTC	CASSRRTDGYTF
TRBJ2-2	-	-	TRBV10-1	TGCGCCAGCAGTGAGTTGACCGCGTCCGGGGTCACCGGGGAGCTGTTTTTT	CASSELTASGVTGELFF
TRBJ1-2	-	once	TRBV6-5	TGTGCCAGCAGAAGACAGGCAATGAGTGGCTACACCTTC	CASRRQAMSGYTF
TRBJ2-3	TRBD2	-	TRBV19	TGTGCCAGTAGTGGACGACTAGCGGAAGACACAGATACGCAGTATTTT	CASSGRLAEDTDTQYF
TRBJ1-2	-	-	TRBV3-1/TRBV3-2	TGTGCCAGCAGCCAGCGGCGACTAGGACTTGGGAACTATGGCTACACCTTC	CASSQRRLGLGNYGYTF
TRBJ1-2	-	once	TRBV29-1	TGCAGCGTTGAAGAGGGCTCCTGGGCGAGTGGCTACACCTTC	CSVEEGSWASGYTF
TRBJ2-7	-	-	TRBV6-6	TGTGCCAGCTCGGACTATTGGGAGCAGTACTTC	CASSDYWEQYF
TRBJ1-3	TRBD1	few	TRBV9	TGTGCCAGCAGCGTAGCGACAGGGATTGGAAACACCATATATTTT	CASSVATGIGNTIYF
TRBJ1-3	-	-	TRBV6-6	TGTGCCAGCAGTCCGGGGGATCGGGGCTCTGGAAACACCATATATTTT	CASSPGDRGSGNTIYF
TRBJ2-2	TRBD2	-	TRBV16	TGTGCCAGCAGCCACACGGGAGGTATCACCGGGGAGCTGTTTTTT	CASSHTGGITGELFF
TRBJ1-2	TRBD1	few	TRBV9	TGTGCCAGCAGCCCCGGGACAGAGTATGGCTACACCTTC	CASSPGTEYGYTF
TRBJ1-1	-	-	TRBV19	TGTGCCAGTAGTCCCCGGGTACACGCACCGAAGACTGAAGCTTTCTTT	CASSPRVHAPKTEAFF
TRBJ1-2	TRBD1	-	TRBV12-3/TRBV12-4	TGTGCCAGCACCGGGACAGGTTTGGGCTACACCTTC	CASTGTGLGYTF
TRBJ1-6	-	-	TRBV3-1/TRBV3-2	TGTGCCAGCAGCCAAGGTTCGTATTCCCTCCACTTT	CASSQGSYSLHF
TRBJ1-3	-	few	TRBV18	TGTGCCAGCGCCAACCAGGTGGCGGGGAGCGCTGGAAACACCATATATTTT	CASANQVAGSAGNTIYF
TRBJ1-5	TRBD1	-	TRBV28	TGTGCCAGCAACCAACGGGGACAGGATAATCAGCCCCAGCATTTT	CASNQRGQDNQPQHF
TRBJ2-7	-	-	TRBV5-1	TGCGCCAGCAGCTTCGGGTTACGCTACGAGCAGTACTTC	CASSFGLRYEQYF
TRBJ1-6	-	-	TRBV5-5	TGTGCCAGCAGCTTGGGTACCAGGCGCAATTCACCCCTCCACTTT	CASSLGTRRNSPLHF
TRBJ1-1	TRBD1	-	TRBV6-4	TGTGCCAGCAGCTCAGACAGGGGAACTGAAGCTTTCTTT	CASSSDRGTEAFF
TRBJ2-2	TRBD2	few	TRBV5-6	TGTGCCAGCAGCTTGGGTGGCGGGAGGGCCGGCACCGGGGAGCTGTTTTTT	CASSLGGGRAGTGELFF
TRBJ1-1	-	-	TRBV9	TGTGCCAGGGGAGAGGACCGGAACACTGAAGCTTTCTTT	CARGEDRNTEAFF
TRBJ1-1	TRBD1	-	TRBV23-1	TGCGCCAGCAGATCACCGGGACAGGGTGCGGCTTTCTTT	CASRSPGQGAAFF
TRBJ1-2	TRBD1	few	TRBV4-2	TGTGCCAGCAGCCAGGGACAGGGCGGAGGAAACTATGGCTACACCTTC	CASSQGQGGGNYGYTF
TRBJ2-3	TRBD2	-	TRBV2	TGTGCCAGCTGGGCTAGCGGGAGCGGAGATACGCAGTATTTT	CASWASGSGDTQYF
TRBJ1-2	TRBD1	-	TRBV5-1	TGCGCCAGCAGTTACGAGACAGGGAGGTATGGCTACACCTTC	CASSYETGRYGYTF
TRBJ2-3	-	-	TRBV4-2	TGTGCCAGCAGCCGCGAGGCAGCCGGGGTGGATACGCAGTATTTT	CASSREAAGVDTQYF
TRBJ1-2	-	-	TRBV28	TGTGCCAGCAGTTCCACAGGAAACTATGGCTACACCTTC	CASSSTGNYGYTF
TRBJ1-5	-	-	TRBV2	TGTGCCAGCAGCGGGACTGTAAATCAGCCCCAGCATTTT	CASSGTVNQPQHF
TRBJ1-2	TRBD1	once	TRBV28	TGTGCCAGCAGCCCCGGGACAGAGGGTGGCTACACCTTC	CASSPGTEGGYTF
TRBJ2-1	TRBD1	-	TRBV9	TGTGCCAGCAGCTCAACGGGACAGGGTTTTGTAGATGAGCAGTTCTTC	CASSSTGQGFVDEQFF
TRBJ1-2	TRBD1	once	TRBV24-1	TGTGCCACCAGTGACCGGGACAGAGACTATGGCTACACCTTC	CATSDRDRDYGYTF
TRBJ1-1	-	-	TRBV27	TGTGCCAGCAGTTTTACGGCAGGAGGGACGATGGTAGCTTTCTTT	CASSFTAGGTMVAFF
TRBJ2-7	TRBD2	-	TRBV3-1/TRBV3-2	TGTGCCAGCAGCCAAATGAGCGGGGGGCGATTC	CASSQMSGGRF
TRBJ1-2	-	-	TRBV9	TGTGCCAGCAGCAAGCAGGGAATCTGGAGCTATGGCTACACCTTC	CASSKQGIWSYGYTF
TRBJ1-1	-	-	TRBV6-5	TGTGCCAGCAGCACCCTGGAGTGGGCTGAAGCTTTCTTT	CASSTLEWAEAFF
TRBJ2-2	-	-	TRBV6-6	TGTGCCAGCAGCGGCGGACTTTTCTCCGGGGAGCTGTTTTTT	CASSGGLFSGELFF
TRBJ2-7	TRBD1	-	TRBV5-5	TGTGCCAGCAGCTTGTCAGGGGGCGTTCGACCATTGGAGTACTTC	CASSLSGGVRPLEYF
TRBJ1-5	TRBD1	once	TRBV5-3	TGTGCCAGAAGCCCCCGGACGACAGGGGGTGGCAATCAGCCCCAGCATTTT	CARSPRTTGGGNQPQHF
TRBJ1-1	TRBD1	-	TRBV19	TGTGCCAGTAAGAACTTCGGGACAGAGGGTACTGAAGCTTTCTTT	CASKNFGTEGTEAFF
TRBJ2-4	TRBD2	-	TRBV7-9	TGTGCCGGGGCACCGGGACTAGCGATTCGGTTAGCCAAAAACATTCAGTACTTC	CAGAPGLAIRLAKNIQYF
TRBJ2-2	-	few	TRBV6-6	TGTGCCAGCAGTCTAGCGACAGGGAGGACCGGGGAGCTGTTTTTT	CASSLATGRTGELFF
TRBJ2-7	-	-	TRBV7-9	TGTGCCACTCACGGGGACAAATACGAGCAGTACTTC	CATHGDKYEQYF
TRBJ2-1	-	once	TRBV6-5	TGTGCCAGCAGTTACTCGACAGGCTATGAGCAGTTCTTC	CASSYSTGYEQFF
TRBJ1-2	-	-	TRBV5-6	TGTGCCAGCAGCTTTGGTAGTGGCTACACCTTC	CASSFGSGYTF
TRBJ1-1	-	-	TRBV7-9	TGTGCCAGCATCCCCCGCGCGGGAGGGAATGACACTGAAGCTTTCTTT	CASIPRAGGNDTEAFF
TRBJ1-3	TRBD1	-	TRBV4-2	TGTGCCAGCAGCCAAGAGACAGGGGTCGGAAACACCATATATTTT	CASSQETGVGNTIYF
TRBJ1-5	-	-	TRBV27	TGTGCCAGCCCTCGAGAGGCCCAGCATTTT	CASPREAQHF
TRBJ2-1	-	-	TRBV5-3	TGTGCCAGAAGCGAACACTCCGACAAGAGCTTCTACAATGAGCAGTTCTTC	CARSEHSDKSFYNEQFF
TRBJ1-2	TRBD1	-	TRBV7-2	TGTGCCAGCAGCTTTGGGGACAGGGGCGACCCTGGCTACACCTTC	CASSFGDRGDPGYTF
TRBJ2-1	-	-	TRBV20-1	TGCAGTGCTATAGCCCCAAATGAGCAGTTCTTC	CSAIAPNEQFF
TRBJ2-4	-	-	TRBV28	TGTGCCAGCCTTCCTGAGGGTGTAGCCAAAAACATTCAGTACTTC	CASLPEGVAKNIQYF
TRBJ1-2	-	-	TRBV9	TGTGCCAGCAGCGTACCCTCTCTAAGCTACACCTTC	CASSVPSLSYTF
TRBJ1-5	TRBD1	few	TRBV5-8	TGTGCCAGCAGCTCCCGGGACAGGGGGCTTAGCAATCAGCCCCAGCATTTT	CASSSRDRGLSNQPQHF
TRBJ2-7	-	few	TRBV28	TGTGCCAGCAGCAATGACAGACGCTACGAGCAGTACTTC	CASSNDRRYEQYF
TRBJ2-3	TRBD2	-	TRBV7-9	TGTGCCAGCACGTGGACTAGCGGGCATGATACGCAGTATTTT	CASTWTSGHDTQYF
TRBJ2-1	-	-	TRBV20-1	TGCAGTGCTAGAGGCGGTAATGAGCAGTTCTTC	CSARGGNEQFF